Below, 32 T cell receptor beta chains from the same sample are listed, as sequenced in a study of CD4+ T cells in melanoma. Sequenced by immunoSEQ multiplex PCR; TCRdb stores in-frame clones only, minus some. The data hold around 100,000 clones, with 92% observed a single time. Sample: peripheral blood. These TCRs come from a human donor with melanoma.

This rearrangement joins TRBV6-5 to TRBJ2-7; tentative D call: TRBD1 (6 bases). Trimming took off 0 bases at V and 3 bases at J, with 12 bases between the two ends. The CDR3 sequence is 15 residues long. Germline V gene lookup returns CDR1 MNHEY and CDR2 SVGAGI. The CDR3 is CASSYSPQGGYEQYF. The CDR3 nucleotides are TGTGCCAGCAGTTACTCTCCACAGGGTGGCTACGAGCAGTACTTC.

The V and J genes are TRBV18 and TRBJ2-1; maybe TRBD1 (6 bases). The ends were cut back, 3 bases at V and 4 bases at J, with 13 bases in the middle. The V gene's germline CDR1 is KGHSH and CDR2 LQKENI. This CDR3 contains 15 residues. The CDR3 DNA follows: TGTGCCAGCTCACCGTCGGGACACCTATACAATGAGCAGTTCTTC. Translating gives CASSPSGHLYNEQFF.

Comments on this clone: At the DNA level, this CDR3 is encoded by other sequences in the same sample as well. The chain couples TRBV7-9 to TRBJ2-7; D unclear. CDR1 is SEHNR and CDR2 is FQNEAQ in the germline V gene (reference sequence). Deletions cut 5 bases from V and 0 bases from J, with 5 bases between. The CDR3 has 12 amino acids. Here the CDR3 DNA reads TGTGCCAGCAGCGAAAGCTCCTACGAGCAGTACTTC. It yields the protein CASSESSYEQYF.

The V and J genes are TRBV7-2 and TRBJ2-3; TRBD2 matches 8 bases. V shed 1 base, J shed 4 bases, and the junction held 16 bases outside the gene matches. The CDR3 extends over 19 amino acids. Germline V CDR1 and CDR2: SGHTA, FQGNSA. CDR3 region: CASSLGPVRSGSLADTQYF. The CDR3 region has the DNA TGTGCCAGCAGCTTAGGACCGGTTCGCAGCGGGAGTCTCGCAGATACGCAGTATTTT.

The chain carries TRBV5-1 and TRBJ2-1; D ambiguous. Germline V gene data show CDR1 as SGHRS and CDR2 as YFSETQ. V lost 0 bases to trimming and J lost 10 bases, with 8 bases between them. The CDR3 length is 12 residues. CDR3 protein: CASSLVRREQFF. In DNA form, the CDR3 reads TGCGCCAGCAGCTTGGTTAGGCGGGAGCAGTTCTTC.

This chain uses TRBV6-1 with TRBJ1-2; tentatively, D is TRBD1 (6 bases). The V gene lost 3 bases and the J gene lost 0 bases, with 11 bases spanning the gap. This CDR3 has 15 amino acids. The germline gives CDR1 MNHNS, CDR2 SASEGT. CDR3 residues: CASSDDRKANYGYTF. The CDR3 DNA follows: TGTGCCAGCAGTGATGACAGGAAAGCTAACTATGGCTACACCTTC.

This clone was observed a single time. V gene TRBV6-4 combines with J gene TRBJ2-2; perhaps TRBD1 as D (6 bases). Looked up from germline, CDR1 is MRHNA and CDR2 is SNTAGT. The V gene lost 6 bases and the J gene lost 1 base, with 21 bases spanning the gap. The length of the CDR3 is 18 residues. The DNA of the CDR3 is TGTGCCAGCAGGGCTGGTCGGCTAAAAGGGGGGAACACCGGGGAGCTGTTTTTT. Translated: CASRAGRLKGGNTGELFF.

This rearrangement joins TRBV5-1 to TRBJ1-2; D remains unclear. The CDR3 length is 15 residues. The germline V gene has CDR1 SGHRS and CDR2 YFSETQ. V gave up 3 bases and J gave up 2 bases, with 14 bases separating them. CDR3 DNA sequence: TGCGCCAGCAGCTACGGAGCCTCCGAGAACTATGGCTACACCTTC. It translates to CASSYGASENYGYTF.

The V and J genes are TRBV7-3 and TRBJ2-2, with 7 bases identical to TRBD2. Per germline, CDR1 SGHTA and CDR2 FQGTGA. There are 16 residues in the CDR3. Unmatched junction bases numbered 9, after V lost 5 bases and J lost 3 bases. The CDR3 sequence is CASSLRSGKDTGELFF. CDR3 bases: TGTGCCAGCAGCCTAAGAAGCGGGAAGGACACCGGGGAGCTGTTTTTT. The variable domain in full, completed from reference TRBV7-3 and TRBJ2-2, reads GAGVSQTPSNKVTEKGKYVELRCDPISGHTALYWYRQSLGQGPEFLIYFQGTGAADDSGLPNDRFFAVRPEGSVSTLKIQRTERGDSAVYLCASSLRSGKDTGELFFGEGSRLTVL.

The chain uses TRBV6-1 and TRBJ2-7; D ambiguous. Germline CDR1 reads MNHNS; CDR2 reads SASEGT. Trimming pared 1 base from V and 2 bases from J, leaving 9 bases between. The CDR3 sequence is 14 residues long. This chain's CDR3 is CASSEEVYTYEQYF. CDR3 bases: TGTGCCAGCAGTGAAGAGGTTTACACCTACGAGCAGTACTTC.

The chain uses TRBV28 and TRBJ1-2, with D possibly being TRBD1 (6 bases). V lost 7 bases, J lost 1 base, and 19 bases lay in between. CDR1 is MDHEN and CDR2 is SYDVKM in the germline V gene. This CDR3 has 16 amino acids. The CDR3: CASNRGRGVYNYGYTF. DNA for the CDR3: TGTGCCAGCAATCGGGGGAGGGGGGTGTATAACTATGGCTACACCTTC.

V usage is TRBV9 and J usage is TRBJ1-4; weak D call: TRBD1 (5 bases). Germline V CDR1 and CDR2: SGDLS, YYNGEE. Trimming pared 4 bases from V and 3 bases from J, leaving 16 bases between. This CDR3 is 16 amino acids long. In nucleotides, the CDR3 is TGTGCCAGCAGCAAAGGGACGGCAAATGCTAATGAAAAACTGTTTTTT. This translates into CASSKGTANANEKLFF.

The chain uses TRBV7-2 and TRBJ2-7; D possibly matches TRBD1 or TRBD2 (5 bases each). CDR3 length: 13 residues. With 1 base removed from V and 4 bases from J, the gap between germline ends came to 8 bases. Per germline, CDR1 SGHTA and CDR2 FQGNSA. This CDR3 reads CASSLVGDYEQYF. CDR3 DNA: TGTGCCAGCAGCTTAGTGGGGGATTACGAGCAGTACTTC.

V is TRBV5-4 and J is TRBJ2-7; 12 bases map to TRBD2. V lost 3 bases to trimming and J lost 1 base; unmatched junction nucleotides: 5. Germline loops: CDR1 SGHNT, CDR2 YYREEE (reference sequence). This CDR3 has 16 amino acids. The CDR3 sequence is CASSSTSGRRSYEQYF. Here the CDR3 DNA reads TGTGCCAGCAGCTCAACTAGCGGGAGGAGGTCCTACGAGCAGTACTTC.

The V and J genes are TRBV19 and TRBJ2-7, with 10 bases aligning to TRBD1. The germline V gene has CDR1 LNHDA and CDR2 SQIVND (reference sequence). The CDR3 extends over 15 amino acids. V was clipped by 2 bases and J by 4 bases; unmatched bases: 5. CDR3 loop: CASSIQDRGIYEQYF. For the CDR3, the DNA is TGTGCCAGTAGTATACAGGACAGGGGGATTTACGAGCAGTACTTC. The entire variable domain, with the rest obtained from reference TRBV19 and TRBJ2-7, is as follows: DGGITQSPKYLFRKEGQNVTLSCEQNLNHDAMYWYRQDPGQGLRLIYYSQIVNDFQKGDIAEGYSVSREKKESFPLTVTSAQKNPTAFYLCASSIQDRGIYEQYFGPGTRLTVT.

The chain couples TRBV29-1 to TRBJ2-3; 11 nucleotides align to TRBD2. The CDR3 is 14 residues long. The V gene's germline CDR1 is SQVTM and CDR2 ANQGSEA. Losses at the gene ends were 6 bases for V and 3 bases for J; bases not matched to a gene: 5. The CDR3 loop reads CSVVLAGVTDTQYF. CDR3 nucleotide sequence: TGCAGCGTGGTACTAGCGGGAGTGACAGATACGCAGTATTTT.

J is TRBJ1-6 and V is TRBV4-1; unclear D gene. The CDR3 sequence is 15 residues long. The germline V gene encodes CDR1 MGHRA and CDR2 YSYEKL. V was clipped by 4 bases and J by 10 bases, with 17 bases between them. The CDR3 sequence is CASSPRERQYSPLHF. CDR3 in DNA: TGCGCCAGCAGCCCCCGAGAGAGGCAATACTCACCCCTCCACTTT.

The rearrangement joins TRBV6-1 to TRBJ2-5; TRBD2 might be the D (6 bases). Germline-derived CDR1 and CDR2 are MNHNS and SASEGT. The CDR3 extends over 15 amino acids. The ends were cut back, 1 base at V and 5 bases at J, with 14 bases in the middle. The CDR3 here is CASSEGPRGRETQYF. CDR3 DNA sequence: TGTGCCAGCAGTGAAGGCCCTCGAGGGAGGGAGACCCAGTACTTC.

V is TRBV7-2 and J is TRBJ2-5, with 7 bases aligning to TRBD2. Germline V gene lookup returns CDR1 SGHTA and CDR2 FQGNSA. This CDR3 is 14 amino acids long. V lost 4 bases to trimming and J lost 1 base; unmatched junction nucleotides: 3. The CDR3 bases are TGTGCCAGCAGCTGGACTAGAGGCCAAGAGACCCAGTACTTC. It specifies CASSWTRGQETQYF. Complete variable domain (other parts from reference TRBV7-2 and TRBJ2-5): GAGVSQSPSNKVTEKGKDVELRCDPISGHTALYWYRQSLGQGLEFLIYFQGNSAPDKSGLPSDRFSAERTGGSVSTLTIQRTQQEDSAVYLCASSWTRGQETQYFGPGTRLLVL.

This clone showed up just once. The rearrangement joins TRBV6-5 to TRBJ2-7, with TRBD1 as a possible D gene (7 bases). The CDR3 is 15 amino acids. Germline V gene data show CDR1 as MNHEY and CDR2 as SVGAGI. V was clipped by 6 bases and J by 2 bases, with 17 bases between them. CDR3: CASRIAGQLTYEQYF. CDR3 in DNA: TGTGCCAGCAGGATTGCGGGACAGCTAACCTACGAGCAGTACTTC.

The J gene is TRBJ1-2, the V gene TRBV7-9; 9 bases are a match to TRBD1. CDR1 is SEHNR and CDR2 is FQNEAQ in the germline V gene (reference sequence). This CDR3 has 12 amino acids. Trimming took 5 bases from V and 11 from J; bases not matched to a gene: 6. DNA for the CDR3: TGTGCCAGCAGCCCGGGACAGGGAGGATACACCTTC. Its protein product is CASSPGQGGYTF.

The chain joins TRBV6-5 to TRBJ1-3; D is possibly TRBD1 (5 bases). Looked up from germline, CDR1 is MNHEY and CDR2 is SVGAGI. This CDR3 comprises 15 residues. Trimming shortened V by 6 bases and J by 0 bases, and 12 bases separated the two germline ends. CDR3 bases: TGTGCCAGCAGCCCAGACAGATTCTCTGGAAACACCATATATTTT. It is translated as CASSPDRFSGNTIYF.

The V call is TRBV6-4, the J call TRBJ2-7; 11 bases are a match to TRBD2. Germline V gene lookup returns CDR1 MRHNA and CDR2 SNTAGT. The V segment lost 4 bases and the J segment 2 bases; nucleotides outside the gene matches: 4. This CDR3 is 15 amino acids long. The CDR3 loop is CASSVAGGTPYEQYF. The CDR3 nucleotides read TGTGCCAGCAGTGTAGCGGGAGGGACCCCCTACGAGCAGTACTTC.

The chain carries TRBV2 and TRBJ2-5; the D is unclear. The CDR3 is 12 amino acids. Trimming left V 8 bases short and J 1 base short, with 8 bases between. Germline V lookup: CDR1 SNHLY, CDR2 FYNNEI. The CDR3 spells CASGRPQETQYF. CDR3 sequence (DNA): TGTGCCAGCGGTCGTCCCCAAGAGACCCAGTACTTC.

The V call is TRBV5-6, the J call TRBJ2-2, with 7 bases lining up with TRBD1. V lost 4 bases, J lost 7 bases, and 13 bases stayed unmatched. This CDR3 has 16 residues. Germline V gene sequence: CDR1 SGHDT, CDR2 YYEEEE. The DNA for the CDR3 is TGTGCCAGCAGCCCTGCCGACAGGGTATTTGGCGGGGAGCTGTTTTTT. It translates to CASSPADRVFGGELFF.

The chain joins TRBV7-2 to TRBJ2-1; TRBD2 aligns across 10 bases. Per the germline V gene, CDR1 is SGHTA and CDR2 is FQGNSA. Trimming cost V 2 bases and J 3 bases; bases outside gene matches: 7. The CDR3 sequence is 17 residues long. The CDR3 region has the DNA TGTGCCAGCAGCTTACCACCGAGCGGGAGGGTCTACAATGAGCAGTTCTTC. The encoded protein is CASSLPPSGRVYNEQFF.

V gene TRBV4-3 combines with J gene TRBJ2-7; unclear D gene. CDR3 length equals 14 residues. Germline CDR1 reads LGHNA; CDR2 reads YSLEER. Trimming stripped 1 base from V and 6 bases from J, with 13 bases between. CDR3 coding DNA: TGCGCCAGCAGCCAAGTCAGGCTGCTGAGCGAGCAGTACTTC. Amino acids: CASSQVRLLSEQYF.

On this clone: Other DNA variants within this sample encode the same CDR3. The rearrangement uses TRBV7-9 and TRBJ2-7; 7 bases agree with TRBD1. J gave up 0 bases and V 3 bases, and 2 bases lay outside the gene matches. Germline V lookup: CDR1 SEHNR, CDR2 FQNEAQ (reference sequence). The CDR3 is made up of 14 amino acids. This CDR3 reads CASSLSGGSYEQYF. CDR3 coding DNA: TGTGCCAGCAGCTTGTCAGGGGGCTCCTACGAGCAGTACTTC.

Here the CDR3 DNA reads TGTGCCAGCAGTTTATTAGCGGGAGGGCCGGTCAATGAGCAGTTCTTC. Amino acid sequence: CASSLLAGGPVNEQFF. This chain uses TRBV28 with TRBJ2-1; TRBD2 aligns across 11 bases. Trimming removed 1 base from V and 6 bases from J; junction bases left unmatched: 5. The CDR3 runs 16 residues. Germline assignment: CDR1 MDHEN and CDR2 SYDVKM.

The V gene is TRBV5-1, the J gene TRBJ2-7; TRBD1 agrees at 7 bases. Germline V gene sequence: CDR1 SGHRS, CDR2 YFSETQ. V gave up 4 bases and J gave up 2 bases; unmatched junction bases: 18. This CDR3 comprises 18 residues. The CDR3 coding sequence is TGCGCCAGCAGCCGACCTCATAACACAGGGGCTTATACCTACGAGCAGTACTTC. This encodes CASSRPHNTGAYTYEQYF.

The chain is built from TRBV10-3 and TRBJ2-3; 10 positions agree with TRBD2. Germline V gene data show CDR1 as ENHRY and CDR2 as SYGVKD. The CDR3 runs 15 residues. The trim removed 5 bases at V and 2 bases at J, leaving 4 bases unmatched. The CDR3 nucleotides read TGTGCCATCAGTCCTAGCGGGGGTTACACAGATACGCAGTATTTT. Translated: CAISPSGGYTDTQYF.

This clone was found once. The gene calls are TRBV25-1 and TRBJ2-3; 7 positions match TRBD2. The CDR3 totals 14 residues. Germline loops: CDR1 MGHDK, CDR2 SYGVNS. V shed 4 bases and J 1 base; nucleotides not matched to a gene: 2. CDR3: CASSVTSGTDTQYF. The CDR3 nucleotides are TGTGCCAGCAGTGTCACTAGCGGCACAGATACGCAGTATTTT.